These 25 T cell receptor beta chains came from one sample sequenced in a study of shared clonotypes between healthy human individuals. Sequencing used immunoSEQ multiplex PCR; TCRdb keeps in-frame clones, though not all of them. There are some 2,000,000 clones in the sample; about 95% occur only once, and around 0.13% lies in the top ten. Source material: naive CD4+ T cells sorted from blood. This sample's subset: CD45RA+ positively selected. These receptors originate from a man aged 18 to 30 in good health.

This clone was counted only a few times. The gene calls are TRBV20-1 and TRBJ1-2; no clear D gene. This CDR3 spans 10 amino acids. Germline CDR1 is DFQATT and CDR2 is SNEGSKA (reference sequence). CDR3 region: CRASGNGYTF. The CDR3 nucleotides are TGCAGGGCCAGTGGTAATGGCTACACCTTC.

The V call is TRBV7-2, the J call TRBJ2-7; no clear D. Per germline, CDR1 SGHTA and CDR2 FQGNSA. V was cut by 5 bases and J by 7 bases, with 24 bases left in between. This CDR3 region has 16 residues. In DNA, the CDR3 is TGTGCCAGCAGCATCGACCGGAGCGCACCGTCCGGGGAGCAGTACTTC. It yields the protein CASSIDRSAPSGEQYF. The variable domain in full, completed from reference TRBV7-2 and TRBJ2-7, reads GAGVSQSPSNKVTEKGKDVELRCDPISGHTALYWYRQSLGQGLEFLIYFQGNSAPDKSGLPSDRFSAERTGGSVSTLTIQRTQQEDSAVYLCASSIDRSAPSGEQYFGPGTRLTVT.

The chain is built from TRBV28 and TRBJ2-2, with D unresolved. V dropped 2 bases and J dropped 1 base, with 8 bases sitting between them. Germline V gene lookup returns CDR1 MDHEN and CDR2 SYDVKM. The CDR3 extends over 15 amino acids. CDR3 DNA: TGTGCCAGCAGTTTACGCAGAAGGAACACCGGGGAGCTGTTTTTT. Protein product: CASSLRRRNTGELFF.

This clone appeared once. V and J are TRBV29-1 and TRBJ2-7; D may be TRBD1 (5 bases). V was pared by 1 base and J by 6 bases, with 13 bases between. CDR3 length equals 13 residues. Germline values: CDR1 SQVTM, CDR2 ANQGSEA. CDR3: CSVEVFGAAEQYF. CDR3 nucleotide sequence: TGCAGCGTTGAAGTTTTTGGGGCAGCCGAGCAGTACTTC.

V is TRBV12-5 and J is TRBJ2-5, with 9 bases that match TRBD1. Gene TRBJ2-7 matches the end of the DNA better, so the J call may be wrong. Germline CDR1 reads LGHNT; CDR2 reads FRNRAP. This CDR3 comprises 15 residues. This CDR3 is CASGRGQGISYEQYF. The CDR3 DNA reads TGTGCTAGTGGACGAGGACAGGGGATATCCTACGAGCAGTACTTC.

This chain joins TRBV7-9 and TRBJ2-3; D gene unclear. Trimming took 7 bases from V and 1 from J, leaving 18 bases between them. Germline lookup yields CDR1 SEHNR and CDR2 FQNEAQ (reference sequence). The CDR3 runs 16 residues. The CDR3 is CASTLLRPKGTDTQYF. In DNA, the CDR3 is TGTGCCAGCACCCTCCTACGACCTAAGGGCACAGATACGCAGTATTTT.

The chain links TRBV19 to TRBJ2-7; 7 bases are a match to TRBD2. Germline-derived CDR1 and CDR2 are LNHDA and SQIVND (reference sequence). This CDR3 is built from 14 residues. V lost 2 bases and J lost 5; bases outside the gene matches: 6. The CDR3 loop reads CASSILAEPHEQYF. CDR3 nucleotides: TGTGCCAGTAGTATACTAGCGGAGCCACACGAGCAGTACTTC.

Worth noting for this clone: The identical CDR3 is also encoded by other nucleotide sequences in the sample. This chain connects TRBV30 to TRBJ1-5; D may be TRBD1 (5 bases). V was pared by 1 base and J by 4 bases, with 8 bases between. The germline gives CDR1 GTSNPN, CDR2 SVGIG (reference sequence). The CDR3 runs 13 residues. CDR3 region: CAWSAGGNQPQHF. As DNA, the CDR3 is TGTGCCTGGAGTGCCGGGGGAAATCAGCCCCAGCATTTT. The full variable domain, rest sourced from reference TRBV30 and TRBJ1-5, is SQTIHQWPATLVQPVGSPLSLECTVEGTSNPNLYWYRQAAGRGLQLLFYSVGIGQISSEVPQNLSASRPQDRQFILSSKKLLLSDSGFYLCAWSAGGNQPQHFGDGTRLSIL.

The J gene is TRBJ2-1, the V gene TRBV21-1; the table's D call, TRBD2, has no DNA check behind it. TRBV21-1 is a pseudogene segment. The CDR3 has 16 residues. CDR3 DNA: TGTGCCAGCAGCAAAGGCCCAGTTGAGGGCCCGGACGAGCAGTTCTTC. It codes for CASSKGPVEGPDEQFF.

V usage is TRBV5-1 and J usage is TRBJ2-3; 8 bases are a match to TRBD2. CDR3 length equals 15 residues. Trimming cost V 2 bases and J 5 bases; bases outside gene matches: 7. Germline V CDR1 and CDR2: SGHRS, YFSETQ. CDR3 in amino acids: CASSFSGTVLDTQYF. In DNA form, the CDR3 reads TGCGCCAGCAGCTTTAGCGGGACGGTCTTAGATACGCAGTATTTT.

The rearrangement uses TRBV6-1 and TRBJ1-2, with a weak D call TRBD1 (6 bases). Germline V gene lookup returns CDR1 MNHNS and CDR2 SASEGT. V was trimmed by 1 base and J by 0 bases, leaving 12 bases between them. The length of the CDR3 is 16 residues. The CDR3 is CASSEGFRGANYGYTF. DNA of the CDR3: TGTGCCAGCAGTGAAGGGTTCAGGGGAGCTAACTATGGCTACACCTTC.

The chain joins TRBV30 to TRBJ1-1; D is possibly TRBD1 (5 bases). Between the trimmed V and J ends, which lost 2 bases and 5 bases, there was a span of 15 bases. This CDR3 spans 14 amino acids. Germline CDR1 and CDR2: GTSNPN and SVGIG (reference sequence). The CDR3 nucleotides are TGTGCCTGGAGTCCACCTCAGGGACGGACTGAAGCTTTCTTT. Protein product: CAWSPPQGRTEAFF.

V gene TRBV7-2 combines with J gene TRBJ2-2; maybe TRBD1 (6 bases). Germline loops: CDR1 SGHTA, CDR2 FQGNSA. The CDR3 extends over 14 amino acids. Trimming took off 10 bases at V and 0 bases at J, with 12 bases between the two ends. CDR3 residues: CATQGQTNTGELFF. CDR3 coding DNA: TGTGCCACTCAGGGACAAACGAACACCGGGGAGCTGTTTTTT.

The chain carries TRBV6-4 and TRBJ2-2; 7 bases map to TRBD2. The length of the CDR3 is 15 residues. V lost 6 bases, J lost 3 bases, and 7 bases stayed unmatched. Germline V gene sequence: CDR1 MRHNA, CDR2 SNTAGT. DNA of the CDR3: TGTGCCAGCAGCCATGGGGGGGTTTACACCGGGGAGCTGTTTTTT. Its protein product is CASSHGGVYTGELFF.

V usage is TRBV7-8 and J usage is TRBJ2-2, with a possible D match to TRBD1 (6 bases). V shed 3 bases and J shed 4 bases, with 12 bases lying between them. From germline, CDR1 is SGHVS and CDR2 FQNEAQ. There are 15 residues in the CDR3. CDR3 nucleotide sequence: TGTGCCAGCAGCTTCCAGGGGTTCGGCACCGGGGAGCTGTTTTTT. Amino acids: CASSFQGFGTGELFF.

The V gene is TRBV4-1, the J gene TRBJ2-7, with a tentative D call TRBD2 (6 bases). Trimming cost V 3 bases and J 2 bases, with 17 bases left between them. Germline CDR1 and CDR2: MGHRA and YSYEKL. This CDR3 has 16 residues. This CDR3 reads CASSHIGGKPPYEQYF. Written as DNA, the CDR3 is TGCGCCAGCAGCCACATTGGGGGGAAGCCCCCCTACGAGCAGTACTTC.

This chain joins TRBV2 and TRBJ2-1; 9 bases map to TRBD2. CDR1 and CDR2 from the germline V gene are SNHLY and FYNNEI. V was clipped by 7 bases and J by 2 bases; unmatched bases: 12. The CDR3 has 17 residues. The CDR3 is CASILEGASGAYNEQFF. The CDR3 DNA sequence: TGTGCCAGCATCCTTGAGGGGGCTAGCGGGGCCTACAATGAGCAGTTCTTC.

This sequence joins TRBV7-9 and TRBJ1-6; no reliable D call. CDR1 and CDR2 from the germline V gene are SEHNR and FQNEAQ (reference sequence). V dropped 5 bases and J dropped 10 bases, with 15 bases sitting between them. CDR3 length: 14 residues. The CDR3 loop reads CASSQEIIQSPLHF. The DNA for the CDR3 is TGTGCCAGCAGCCAGGAGATAATTCAATCACCCCTCCACTTT.

This clone has a single count. The chain employs TRBV6-5 and TRBJ1-1; D not resolved. CDR1 MNHEY and CDR2 SVGAGI come from the germline V gene. Trimming cost V 2 bases and J 4 bases, with 11 bases left between them. The CDR3 runs to 14 residues. CDR3 coding DNA: TGTGCCAGCAGTTACCAGCCCGCGGCCACTGAAGCTTTCTTT. Protein: CASSYQPAATEAFF.

This clone was recorded a few times. The CDR3 DNA reads as TGCGCCAGCTCCGCAGGGACAGGGACTTCACCCCTCCACTTT. Translating it yields CASSAGTGTSPLHF. The chain links TRBV10-1 to TRBJ1-6; 9 bases are a match to TRBD1. J gave up 9 bases and V 8 bases, and 8 bases lay outside the gene matches. This CDR3 region has 14 residues. CDR1 is WNHNN, CDR2 SYGVQD, per germline (reference sequence).

This rearrangement joins TRBV2 to TRBJ2-5; a possible D gene is TRBD2 (6 bases). V lost 2 bases to trimming and J lost 2 bases, with 9 bases between them. This CDR3 contains 14 residues. The germline V gene encodes CDR1 SNHLY and CDR2 FYNNEI. This chain's CDR3 is CASSEMGGQETQYF. For the CDR3, the DNA is TGTGCCAGCAGTGAAATGGGGGGACAAGAGACCCAGTACTTC.

This sequence joins TRBV6-5 and TRBJ1-6, with D uncertain. This CDR3 is 15 amino acids long. Trimming stripped 1 base from V and 8 bases from J, with 12 bases between. Germline CDR1 reads MNHEY; CDR2 reads SVGAGI. The CDR3 coding sequence is TGTGCCAGCAGTTACTTCCAGGCCGGGGATTCACCCCTCCACTTT. Translating it yields CASSYFQAGDSPLHF.

The chain recombines TRBV10-2 with TRBJ1-5, with D uncertain. Germline assignment: CDR1 WSHSY and CDR2 SAAADI. The V end was cut by 8 bases, the J end by 4 bases, with 12 bases between. The CDR3 has 13 amino acids. CDR3 protein: CASRTDFNQPQHF. CDR3 bases: TGCGCCAGCCGGACGGATTTTAATCAGCCCCAGCATTTT.

The V call is TRBV2, the J call TRBJ1-1, with D perhaps TRBD1 (5 bases). The CDR3 extends over 16 amino acids. The germline V gene encodes CDR1 SNHLY and CDR2 FYNNEI. V lost 0 bases and J 4 bases, leaving 15 bases between the germline ends. The CDR3 nucleotides are TGTGCCAGCAGTGAAGCGCAACCGGGGGGAATCACTGAAGCTTTCTTT. This sequence encodes CASSEAQPGGITEAFF.

Concerning this clone itself: This sample also contains other DNA sequences that code for the same CDR3. The chain has TRBV5-1 and TRBJ2-5, with D perhaps matching TRBD2 (5 bases). Germline assignment: CDR1 SGHRS and CDR2 YFSETQ. Trimming pared 0 bases from V and 5 bases from J, leaving 11 bases between. The CDR3 is 14 residues long. The CDR3 protein is CASSLGRGGETQYF. Here the CDR3 DNA reads TGCGCCAGCAGCTTGGGACGTGGCGGGGAGACCCAGTACTTC.